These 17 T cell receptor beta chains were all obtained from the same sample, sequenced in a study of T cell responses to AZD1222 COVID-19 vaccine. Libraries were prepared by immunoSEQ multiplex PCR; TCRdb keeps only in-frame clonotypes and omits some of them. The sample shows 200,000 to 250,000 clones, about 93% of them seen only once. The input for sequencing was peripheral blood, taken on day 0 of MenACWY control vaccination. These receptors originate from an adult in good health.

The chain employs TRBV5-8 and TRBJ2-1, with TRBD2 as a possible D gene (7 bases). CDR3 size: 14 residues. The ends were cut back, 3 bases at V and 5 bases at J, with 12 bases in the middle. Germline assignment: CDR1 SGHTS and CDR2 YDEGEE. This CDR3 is CASSSRGPDNEQFF. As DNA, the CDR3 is TGTGCCAGCAGCTCGCGGGGGCCAGACAATGAGCAGTTCTTC.

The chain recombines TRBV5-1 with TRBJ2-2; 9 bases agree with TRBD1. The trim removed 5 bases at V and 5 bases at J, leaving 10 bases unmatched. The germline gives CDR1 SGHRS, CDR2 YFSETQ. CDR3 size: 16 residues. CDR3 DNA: TGCGCCAGCAGACCCGACAGGGGGATTGATACCGGGGAGCTGTTTTTT. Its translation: CASRPDRGIDTGELFF.

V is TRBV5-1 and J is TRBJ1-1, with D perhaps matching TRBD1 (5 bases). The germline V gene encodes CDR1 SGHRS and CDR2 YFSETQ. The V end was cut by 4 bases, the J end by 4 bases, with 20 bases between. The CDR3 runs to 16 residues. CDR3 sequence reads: CASSPGGGLAGTEAFF. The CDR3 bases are TGCGCCAGCAGCCCTGGGGGGGGTCTGGCAGGCACTGAAGCTTTCTTT.

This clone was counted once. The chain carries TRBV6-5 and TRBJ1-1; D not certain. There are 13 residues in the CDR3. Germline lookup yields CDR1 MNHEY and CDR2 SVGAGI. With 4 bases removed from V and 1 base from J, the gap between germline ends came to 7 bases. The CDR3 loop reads CASSLKGNTEAFF. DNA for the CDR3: TGTGCCAGCAGTTTAAAGGGGAACACTGAAGCTTTCTTT.

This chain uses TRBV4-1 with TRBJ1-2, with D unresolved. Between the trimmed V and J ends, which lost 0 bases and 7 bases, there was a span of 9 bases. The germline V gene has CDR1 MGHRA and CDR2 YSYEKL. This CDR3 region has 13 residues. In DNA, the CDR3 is TGCGCCAGCAGCCAAGACCGATTTAGTGGCTACACCTTC. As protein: CASSQDRFSGYTF.

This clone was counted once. The CDR3 sequence is CASSFGDSYGYTF. CDR3 nucleotide sequence: TGTGCCAGCAGCTTTGGGGACAGCTATGGCTACACCTTC. The chain carries TRBV5-5 and TRBJ1-2, with 7 bases fitting TRBD1. The CDR3 extends over 13 amino acids. Germline trimming cut 2 bases from V and 4 bases from J; bases unmatched to any gene: 2. CDR1 is SGHKS, CDR2 YYEKEE, per germline (reference sequence).

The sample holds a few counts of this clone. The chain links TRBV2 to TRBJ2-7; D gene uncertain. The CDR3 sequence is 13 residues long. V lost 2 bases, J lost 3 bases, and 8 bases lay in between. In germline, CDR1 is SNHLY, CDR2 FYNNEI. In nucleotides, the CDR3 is TGTGCCAGCAGTGAACACCTTGTCTACGAGCAGTACTTC. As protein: CASSEHLVYEQYF.

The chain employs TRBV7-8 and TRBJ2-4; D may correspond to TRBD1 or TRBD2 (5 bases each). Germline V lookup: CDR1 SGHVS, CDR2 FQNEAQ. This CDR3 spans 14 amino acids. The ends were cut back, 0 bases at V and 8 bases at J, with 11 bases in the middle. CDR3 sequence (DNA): TGTGCCAGCAGCTTAGCCGGGGTGGGGGACATTCAGTACTTC. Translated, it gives CASSLAGVGDIQYF.

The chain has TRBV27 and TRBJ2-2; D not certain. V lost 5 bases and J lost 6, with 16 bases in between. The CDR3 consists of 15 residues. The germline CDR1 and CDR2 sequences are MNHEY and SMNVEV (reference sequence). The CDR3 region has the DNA TGTGCCAGCAGTACCATCCGTGGTTTTTCCGGGGAGCTGTTTTTT. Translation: CASSTIRGFSGELFF.

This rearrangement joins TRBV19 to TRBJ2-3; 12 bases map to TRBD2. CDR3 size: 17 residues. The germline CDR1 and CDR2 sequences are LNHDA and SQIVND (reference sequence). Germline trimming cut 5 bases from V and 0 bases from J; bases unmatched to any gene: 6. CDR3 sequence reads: CASSARLAGASTDTQYF. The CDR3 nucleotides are TGTGCCAGTAGTGCCCGACTAGCGGGGGCCAGCACAGATACGCAGTATTTT.

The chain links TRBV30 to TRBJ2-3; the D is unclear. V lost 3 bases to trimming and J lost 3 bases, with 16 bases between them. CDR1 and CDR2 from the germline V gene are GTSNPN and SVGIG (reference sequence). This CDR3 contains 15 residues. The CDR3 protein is CAWSLGMGWTDTQYF. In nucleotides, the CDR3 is TGTGCCTGGAGCTTAGGAATGGGGTGGACAGATACGCAGTATTTT.

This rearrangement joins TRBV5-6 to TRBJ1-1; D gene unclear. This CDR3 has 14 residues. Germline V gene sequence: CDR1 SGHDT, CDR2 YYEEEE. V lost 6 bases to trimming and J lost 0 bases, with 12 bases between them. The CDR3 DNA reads TGTGCCAGCAAGTTCCGGCAAATGAACACTGAAGCTTTCTTT. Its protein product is CASKFRQMNTEAFF.

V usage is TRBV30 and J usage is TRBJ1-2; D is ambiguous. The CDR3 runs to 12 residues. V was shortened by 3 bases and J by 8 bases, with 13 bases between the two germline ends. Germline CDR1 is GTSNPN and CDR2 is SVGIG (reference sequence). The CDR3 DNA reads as TGTGCCTGGAGGGAAGAGGGAGGCGGCTACACCTTC. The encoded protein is CAWREEGGGYTF.

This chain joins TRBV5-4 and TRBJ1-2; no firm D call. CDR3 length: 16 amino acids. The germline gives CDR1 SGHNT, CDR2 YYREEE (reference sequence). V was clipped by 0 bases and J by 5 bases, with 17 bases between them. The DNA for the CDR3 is TGTGCCAGCAGCTTGGCGGGCCGTACCAAAGGGTATGGCTACACCTTC. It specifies CASSLAGRTKGYGYTF.

The CDR3 protein is CASSREIPDGGRFAEAFF. The CDR3 DNA follows: TGTGCCAGCTCCCGCGAGATCCCCGACGGGGGACGGTTCGCTGAAGCTTTCTTT. The chain carries TRBV18 and TRBJ1-1, with D maybe TRBD1 (5 bases). Germline V gene lookup returns CDR1 KGHSH and CDR2 LQKENI. The CDR3 contains 18 residues. The V and J ends lost 6 bases and 6 bases respectively, with 29 bases between them.

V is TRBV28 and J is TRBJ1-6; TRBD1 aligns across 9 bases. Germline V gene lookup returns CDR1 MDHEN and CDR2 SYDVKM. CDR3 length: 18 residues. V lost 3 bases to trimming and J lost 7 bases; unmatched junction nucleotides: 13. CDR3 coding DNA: TGTGCCAGCAGTTTCTTCAGGACAGGGGTTCGGGGAAATTCACCCCTCCACTTT. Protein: CASSFFRTGVRGNSPLHF.

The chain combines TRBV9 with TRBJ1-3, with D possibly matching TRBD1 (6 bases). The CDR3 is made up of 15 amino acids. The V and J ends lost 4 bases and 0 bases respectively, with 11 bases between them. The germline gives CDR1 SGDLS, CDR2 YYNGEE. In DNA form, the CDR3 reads TGTGCCAGCAGCCCTCTGGGGGCCTCTGGAAACACCATATATTTT. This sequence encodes CASSPLGASGNTIYF. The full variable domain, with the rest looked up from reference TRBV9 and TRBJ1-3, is DSGVTQTPKHLITATGQRVTLRCSPRSGDLSVYWYQQSLDQGLQFLIQYYNGEERAKGNILERFSAQQFPDLHSELNLSSLELGDSALYFCASSPLGASGNTIYFGEGSWLTVV.